These T cell receptor beta chains were read from a single sample in a study of blood T cells in healthy people across ages. A single record per CDR3 protein comes from TCRdb applying MiXCR to the 5' RACE reads. The sample has fewer than 900,000 distinct CDR3 sequences; 36% are singletons. Material: blood. The receptors originated from a man between 18 and 29 years old in good health. Both conserved end residues are trimmed from each CDR3.

v_call cdr3_aa
TRBV5-1 ASSSNGQNEAF
TRBV7-8 ASSFTSGGADTQY
TRBV27 ASSPSTGGELF
TRBV20-1 SAASRAGREPQH
TRBV4-2 ASSQRTGYNSPLH
TRBV27 ASSGGRANQPQH
TRBV7-2 ASSSQPGQYNEQF
TRBV7-6 ASSDDSGGLNTEAF
TRBV5-1 ASSLSFVSEAF
TRBV4-2 ASSQDIGRVATNEKLF
TRBV29-1 SVDWRNTGYT
TRBV11-2 ASSPPGTEIYEQY
TRBV2 ACGTDSNQPQH
TRBV7-6 ASSARSGGDTQY
TRBV6-5 ASSRTAGTSSDEQF
TRBV11-2 ASSFGTGVITDTQY
TRBV7-9 ASSSYSGGAGQTYNEQF
TRBV20-1 SARDRGGWYDEKLF
TRBV20-1 SARQRISNSPLH
TRBV29-1 SAGGSVVEQF
TRBV13 ASSLGVGQQPQH
TRBV2 ASRRVFQETQY
TRBV7-6 ASSLVTSGQETQY
TRBV5-1 ASSLVAGSNYGYT
TRBV5-1 ASSLQSDEQY
TRBV3-1 ASSPGTAMNTEAF
TRBV6-1 ASSEIGGEAF
TRBV20-1 SAPTGGYGYT
TRBV7-9 ASSPRTASSYNSPLH
TRBV12-3/TRBV12-4 ASAITGGISGYT
TRBV5-6 ASSPTRFRDNEQY
TRBV20-1 SAVRQETQY
TRBV28 ASSLGVGARGYT
TRBV7-2 ASSLLQGTSGYT
TRBV20-1 SARGRDRSSYNEQF
TRBV7-2 ASSPEGWTEAF
TRBV7-8 ASSLDGTAYNEQF
TRBV10-3 AISESRGETGGYNEQF
TRBV4-3 ASSQGSGNTEAF
TRBV10-3 AISGTSRGRVHTEAF
TRBV28 ANQGAGGYT
TRBV12-3/TRBV12-4 ASSGPFRLEGYT